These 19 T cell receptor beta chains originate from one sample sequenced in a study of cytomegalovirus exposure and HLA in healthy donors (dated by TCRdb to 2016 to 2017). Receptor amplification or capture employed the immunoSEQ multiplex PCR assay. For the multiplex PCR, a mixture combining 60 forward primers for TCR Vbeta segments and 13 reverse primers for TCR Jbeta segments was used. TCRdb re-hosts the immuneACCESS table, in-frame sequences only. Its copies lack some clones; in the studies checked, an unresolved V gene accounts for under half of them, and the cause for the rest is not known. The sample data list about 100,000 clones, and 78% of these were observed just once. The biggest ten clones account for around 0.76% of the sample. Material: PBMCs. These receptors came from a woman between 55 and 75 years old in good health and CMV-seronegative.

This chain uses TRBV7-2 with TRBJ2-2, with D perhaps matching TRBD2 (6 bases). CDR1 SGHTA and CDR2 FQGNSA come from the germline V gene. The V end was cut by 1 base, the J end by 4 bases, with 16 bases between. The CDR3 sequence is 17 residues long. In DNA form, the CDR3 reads TGTGCCAGCAGCTTAGGGGGGGTGGGACTTTTCACCGGGGAGCTGTTTTTT. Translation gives CASSLGGVGLFTGELFF.

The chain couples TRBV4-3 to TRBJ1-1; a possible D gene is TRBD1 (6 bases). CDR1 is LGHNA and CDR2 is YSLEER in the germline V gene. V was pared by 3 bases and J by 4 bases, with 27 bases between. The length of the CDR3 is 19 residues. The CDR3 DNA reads TGCGCCAGCAGCCACCCAGTCGAGTCCGGGGGGCGAGGGAGCACTGAAGCTTTCTTT. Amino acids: CASSHPVESGGRGSTEAFF.

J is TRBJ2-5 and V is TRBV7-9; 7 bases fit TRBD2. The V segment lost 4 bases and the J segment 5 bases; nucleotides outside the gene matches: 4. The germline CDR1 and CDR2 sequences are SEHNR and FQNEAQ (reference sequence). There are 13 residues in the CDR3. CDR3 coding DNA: TGTGCCAGCAGCTATGAGGGAGGGGAGACCCAGTACTTC. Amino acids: CASSYEGGETQYF. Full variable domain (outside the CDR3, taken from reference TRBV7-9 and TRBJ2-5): DTGVSQNPRHKITKRGQNVTFRCDPISEHNRLYWYRQTLGQGPEFLTYFQNEAQLEKSRLLSDRFSAERPKGSFSTLEIQRTEQGDSAMYLCASSYEGGETQYFGPGTRLLVL.

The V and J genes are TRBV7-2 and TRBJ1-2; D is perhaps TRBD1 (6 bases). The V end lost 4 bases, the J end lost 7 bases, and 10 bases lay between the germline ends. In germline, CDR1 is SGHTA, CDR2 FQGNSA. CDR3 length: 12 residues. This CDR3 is CASSSTGLGYTF. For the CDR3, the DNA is TGTGCCAGCAGCTCGACAGGACTTGGCTACACCTTC.

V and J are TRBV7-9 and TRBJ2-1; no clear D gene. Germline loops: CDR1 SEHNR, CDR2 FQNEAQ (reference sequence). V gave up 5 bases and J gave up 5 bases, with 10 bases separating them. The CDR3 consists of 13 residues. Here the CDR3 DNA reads TGTGCCAGCAGCCGAGCAACTAACAATGAGCAGTTCTTC. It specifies CASSRATNNEQFF.

CDR3 DNA: TGTGCCAGCAAGGAAACAGGGGGCAATCAGCCCCAGCATTTT. Its protein is CASKETGGNQPQHF. This sequence joins TRBV2 and TRBJ1-5, with 7 nucleotides matching TRBD1. The V gene's germline CDR1 is SNHLY and CDR2 FYNNEI. The CDR3 contains 14 residues. The ends lost 7 bases at V and 2 bases at J; junction bases unmatched: 5.

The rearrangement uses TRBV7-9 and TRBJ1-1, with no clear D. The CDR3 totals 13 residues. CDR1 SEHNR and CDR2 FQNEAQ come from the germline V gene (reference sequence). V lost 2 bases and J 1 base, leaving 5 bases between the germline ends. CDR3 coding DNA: TGTGCCAGCAGCTTAAATCAGAACACTGAAGCTTTCTTT. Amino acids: CASSLNQNTEAFF. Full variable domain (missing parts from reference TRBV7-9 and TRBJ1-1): DTGVSQNPRHKITKRGQNVTFRCDPISEHNRLYWYRQTLGQGPEFLTYFQNEAQLEKSRLLSDRFSAERPKGSFSTLEIQRTEQGDSAMYLCASSLNQNTEAFFGQGTRLTVV.

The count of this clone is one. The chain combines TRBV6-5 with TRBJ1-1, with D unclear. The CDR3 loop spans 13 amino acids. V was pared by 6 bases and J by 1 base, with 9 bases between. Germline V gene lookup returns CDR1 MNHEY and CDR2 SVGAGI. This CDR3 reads CASSPETNTEAFF. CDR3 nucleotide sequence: TGTGCCAGCAGCCCAGAAACGAACACTGAAGCTTTCTTT.

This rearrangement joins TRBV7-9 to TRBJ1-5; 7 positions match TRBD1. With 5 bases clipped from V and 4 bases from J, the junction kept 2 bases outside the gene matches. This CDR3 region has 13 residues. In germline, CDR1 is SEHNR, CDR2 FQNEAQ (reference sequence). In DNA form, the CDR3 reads TGTGCCAGCAGCCTACAGGGGAATCAGCCCCAGCATTTT. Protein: CASSLQGNQPQHF. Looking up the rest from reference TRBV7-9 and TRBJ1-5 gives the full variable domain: DTGVSQNPRHKITKRGQNVTFRCDPISEHNRLYWYRQTLGQGPEFLTYFQNEAQLEKSRLLSDRFSAERPKGSFSTLEIQRTEQGDSAMYLCASSLQGNQPQHFGDGTRLSIL.

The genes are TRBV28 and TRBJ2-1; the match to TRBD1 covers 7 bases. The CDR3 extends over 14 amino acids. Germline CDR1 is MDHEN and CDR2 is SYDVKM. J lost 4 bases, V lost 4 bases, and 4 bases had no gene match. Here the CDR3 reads CASSSPGQYNEQFF. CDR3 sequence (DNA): TGTGCCAGCAGTTCCCCGGGACAGTACAATGAGCAGTTCTTC. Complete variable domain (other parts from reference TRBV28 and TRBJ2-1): DVKVTQSSRYLVKRTGEKVFLECVQDMDHENMFWYRQDPGLGLRLIYFSYDVKMKEKGDIPEGYSVSREKKERFSLILESASTNQTSMYLCASSSPGQYNEQFFGPGTRLTVL.

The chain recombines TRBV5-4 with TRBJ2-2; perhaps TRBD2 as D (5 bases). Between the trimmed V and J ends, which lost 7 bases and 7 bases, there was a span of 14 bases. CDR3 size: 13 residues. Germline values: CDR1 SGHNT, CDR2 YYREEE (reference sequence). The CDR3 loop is CASLRETGGELFF. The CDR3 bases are TGTGCCAGCTTGAGGGAGACGGGCGGGGAGCTGTTTTTT.

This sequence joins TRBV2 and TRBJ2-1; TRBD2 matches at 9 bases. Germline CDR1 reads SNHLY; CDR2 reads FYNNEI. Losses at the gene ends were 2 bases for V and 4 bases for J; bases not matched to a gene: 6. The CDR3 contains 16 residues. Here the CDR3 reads CASSEPLRGGYNEQFF. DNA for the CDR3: TGTGCCAGCAGTGAACCACTGCGGGGGGGATACAATGAGCAGTTCTTC.

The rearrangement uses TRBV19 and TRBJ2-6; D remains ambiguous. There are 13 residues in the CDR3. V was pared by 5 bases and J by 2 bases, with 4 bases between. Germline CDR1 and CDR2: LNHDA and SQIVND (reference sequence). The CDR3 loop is CASSSPGANVLTF. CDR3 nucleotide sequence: TGTGCCAGTAGTTCTCCTGGGGCCAACGTCCTGACTTTC. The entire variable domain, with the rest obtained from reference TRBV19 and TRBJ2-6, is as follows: DGGITQSPKYLFRKEGQNVTLSCEQNLNHDAMYWYRQDPGQGLRLIYYSQIVNDFQKGDIAEGYSVSREKKESFPLTVTSAQKNPTAFYLCASSSPGANVLTFGAGSRLTVL.

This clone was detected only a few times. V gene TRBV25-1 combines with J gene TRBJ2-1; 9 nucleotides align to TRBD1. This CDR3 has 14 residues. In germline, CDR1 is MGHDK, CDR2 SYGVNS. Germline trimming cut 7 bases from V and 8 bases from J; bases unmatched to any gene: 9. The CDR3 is CASTYRGRGDEQFF. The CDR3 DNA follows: TGTGCCAGCACTTACAGGGGGCGCGGGGATGAGCAGTTCTTC. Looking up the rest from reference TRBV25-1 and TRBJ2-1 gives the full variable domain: EADIYQTPRYLVIGTGKKITLECSQTMGHDKMYWYQQDPGMELHLIHYSYGVNSTEKGDLSSESTVSRIRTEHFPLTLESARPSHTSQYLCASTYRGRGDEQFFGPGTRLTVL.

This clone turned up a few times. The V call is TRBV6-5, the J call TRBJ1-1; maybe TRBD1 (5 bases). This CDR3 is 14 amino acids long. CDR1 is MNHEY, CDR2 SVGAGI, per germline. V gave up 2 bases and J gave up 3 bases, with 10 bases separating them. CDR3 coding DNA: TGTGCCAGCAGTTACCTTCAGGGCGACACTGAAGCTTTCTTT. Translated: CASSYLQGDTEAFF.

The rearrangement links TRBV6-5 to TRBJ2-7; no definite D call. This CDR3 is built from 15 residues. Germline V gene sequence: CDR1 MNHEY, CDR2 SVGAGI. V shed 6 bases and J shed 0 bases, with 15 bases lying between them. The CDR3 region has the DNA TGTGCCAGCAGCCGCCAATGGGCCGGCTCCTACGAGCAGTACTTC. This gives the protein CASSRQWAGSYEQYF.

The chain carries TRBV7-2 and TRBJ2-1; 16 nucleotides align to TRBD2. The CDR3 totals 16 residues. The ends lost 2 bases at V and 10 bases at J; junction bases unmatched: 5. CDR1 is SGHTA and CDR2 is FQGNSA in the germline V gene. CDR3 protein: CASSLRGGLAGGEQFF. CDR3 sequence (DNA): TGTGCCAGCAGCTTAAGGGGGGGACTAGCGGGAGGGGAGCAGTTCTTC.

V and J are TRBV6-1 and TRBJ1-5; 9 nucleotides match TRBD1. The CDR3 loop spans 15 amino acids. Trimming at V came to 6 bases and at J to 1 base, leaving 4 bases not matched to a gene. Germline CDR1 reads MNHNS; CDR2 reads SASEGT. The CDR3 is CASSRDRVSNQPQHF. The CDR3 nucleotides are TGTGCCAGCAGCCGGGACAGGGTGAGCAATCAGCCCCAGCATTTT.

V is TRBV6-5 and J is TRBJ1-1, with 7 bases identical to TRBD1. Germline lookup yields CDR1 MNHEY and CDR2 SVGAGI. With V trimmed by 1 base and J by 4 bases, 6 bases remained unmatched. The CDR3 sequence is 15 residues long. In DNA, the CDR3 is TGTGCCAGCAGTTACTTTACGGGACAGACCACTGAAGCTTTCTTT. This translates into CASSYFTGQTTEAFF.